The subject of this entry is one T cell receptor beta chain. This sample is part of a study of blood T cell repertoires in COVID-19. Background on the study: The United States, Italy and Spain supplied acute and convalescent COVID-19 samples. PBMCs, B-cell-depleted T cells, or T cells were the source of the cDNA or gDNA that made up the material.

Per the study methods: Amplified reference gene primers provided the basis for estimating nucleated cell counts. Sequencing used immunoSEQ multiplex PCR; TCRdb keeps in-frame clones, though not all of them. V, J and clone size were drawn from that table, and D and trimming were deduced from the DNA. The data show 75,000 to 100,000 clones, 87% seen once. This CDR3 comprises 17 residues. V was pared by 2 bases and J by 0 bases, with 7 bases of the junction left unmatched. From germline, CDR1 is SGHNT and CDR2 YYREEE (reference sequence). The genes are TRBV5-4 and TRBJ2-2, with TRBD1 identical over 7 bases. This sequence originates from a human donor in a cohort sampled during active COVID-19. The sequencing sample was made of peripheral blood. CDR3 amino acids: CASSLGQVVTNTGELFF. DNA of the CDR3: TGTGCCAGCAGCTTAGGACAGGTCGTTACGAACACCGGGGAGCTGTTTTTT.